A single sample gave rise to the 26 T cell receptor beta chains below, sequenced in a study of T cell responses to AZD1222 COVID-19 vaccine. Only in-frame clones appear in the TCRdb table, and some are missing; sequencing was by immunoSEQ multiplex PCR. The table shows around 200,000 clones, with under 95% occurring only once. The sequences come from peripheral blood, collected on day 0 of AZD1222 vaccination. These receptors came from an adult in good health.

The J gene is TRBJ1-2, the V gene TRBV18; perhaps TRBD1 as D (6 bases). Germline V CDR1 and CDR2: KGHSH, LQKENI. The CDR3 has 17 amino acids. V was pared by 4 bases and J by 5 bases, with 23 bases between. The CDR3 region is CASSRGEDTGFEYGYTF. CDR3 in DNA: TGTGCCAGCTCACGCGGGGAAGACACAGGGTTCGAGTATGGCTACACCTTC.

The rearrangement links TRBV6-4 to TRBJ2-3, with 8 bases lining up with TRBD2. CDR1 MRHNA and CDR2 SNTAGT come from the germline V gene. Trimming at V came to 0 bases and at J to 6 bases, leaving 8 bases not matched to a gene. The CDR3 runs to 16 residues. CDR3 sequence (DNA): TGTGCCAGCAGTGACTCCGGGACTAGGGGCTCCGATACGCAGTATTTT. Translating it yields CASSDSGTRGSDTQYF.

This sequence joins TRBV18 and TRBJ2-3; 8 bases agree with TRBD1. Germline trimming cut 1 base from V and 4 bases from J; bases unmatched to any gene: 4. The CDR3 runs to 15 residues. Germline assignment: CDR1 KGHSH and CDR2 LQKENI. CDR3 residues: CASSPRTGSPDTQYF. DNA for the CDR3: TGTGCCAGCTCACCACGGACAGGGAGTCCAGATACGCAGTATTTT.

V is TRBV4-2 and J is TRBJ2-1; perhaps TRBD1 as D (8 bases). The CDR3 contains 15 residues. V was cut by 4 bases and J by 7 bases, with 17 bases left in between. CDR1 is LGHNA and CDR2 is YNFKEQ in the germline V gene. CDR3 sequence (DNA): TGTGCCAGCAGCCCTACAGGGGGGGGGCGTAATGAGCAGTTCTTC. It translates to CASSPTGGGRNEQFF.

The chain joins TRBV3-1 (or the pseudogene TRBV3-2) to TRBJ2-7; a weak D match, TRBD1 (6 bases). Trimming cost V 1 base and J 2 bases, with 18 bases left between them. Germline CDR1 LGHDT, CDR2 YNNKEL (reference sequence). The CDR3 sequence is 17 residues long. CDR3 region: CASSQAHTGTATYEQYF. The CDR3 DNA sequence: TGTGCCAGCAGCCAAGCTCATACAGGGACGGCTACCTACGAGCAGTACTTC.

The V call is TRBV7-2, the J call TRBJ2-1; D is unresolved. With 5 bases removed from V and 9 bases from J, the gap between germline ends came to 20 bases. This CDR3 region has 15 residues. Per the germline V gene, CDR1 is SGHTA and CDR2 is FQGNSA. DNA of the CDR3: TGTGCCAGCAGCCCCGAGTCAGGAATTACTGGTGAGCAGTTCTTC. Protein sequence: CASSPESGITGEQFF.

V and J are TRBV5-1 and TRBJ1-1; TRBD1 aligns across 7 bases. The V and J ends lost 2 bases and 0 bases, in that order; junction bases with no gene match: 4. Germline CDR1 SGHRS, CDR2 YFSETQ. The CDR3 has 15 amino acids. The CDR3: CASSFQGGVNTEAFF. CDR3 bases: TGCGCCAGCAGCTTTCAGGGGGGAGTGAACACTGAAGCTTTCTTT.

The CDR3 loop reads CASSSPTGLAGTIDTQYF. The CDR3 DNA is TGCGCCAGCAGTTCCCCGACCGGACTAGCGGGAACGATAGATACGCAGTATTTT. V usage is TRBV4-1 and J usage is TRBJ2-3, with 12 bases matching TRBD2. CDR3 length: 18 residues. Germline lookup yields CDR1 MGHRA and CDR2 YSYEKL. After removal of 6 bases from V and 5 bases from J, the junction contained 15 bases not matched to a gene.

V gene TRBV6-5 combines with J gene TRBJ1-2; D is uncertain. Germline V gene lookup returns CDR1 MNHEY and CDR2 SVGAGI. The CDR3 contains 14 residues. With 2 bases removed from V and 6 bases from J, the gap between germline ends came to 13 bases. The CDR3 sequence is CASSYKGRSDGYTF. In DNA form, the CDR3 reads TGTGCCAGCAGTTACAAAGGGAGGTCTGATGGCTACACCTTC.

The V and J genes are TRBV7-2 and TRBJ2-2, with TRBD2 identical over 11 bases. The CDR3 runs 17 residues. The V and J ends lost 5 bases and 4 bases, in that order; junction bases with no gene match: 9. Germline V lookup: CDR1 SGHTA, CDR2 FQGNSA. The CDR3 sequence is CASSDSGGGHPTGELFF. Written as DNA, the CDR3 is TGTGCCAGCAGCGATAGCGGGGGGGGCCATCCCACCGGGGAGCTGTTTTTT. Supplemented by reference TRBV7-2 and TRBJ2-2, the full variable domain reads GAGVSQSPSNKVTEKGKDVELRCDPISGHTALYWYRQSLGQGLEFLIYFQGNSAPDKSGLPSDRFSAERTGGSVSTLTIQRTQQEDSAVYLCASSDSGGGHPTGELFFGEGSRLTVL.

CDR3 DNA sequence: TGTGCCAGCAGCACCGATGATATCCAGCATTTT. Amino acids: CASSTDDIQHF. The J gene is TRBJ1-5, the V gene TRBV7-9, with no clear D. Germline V gives CDR1 SEHNR, CDR2 FQNEAQ (reference sequence). The CDR3 totals 11 residues. V was clipped by 5 bases and J by 12 bases, with 11 bases between them.

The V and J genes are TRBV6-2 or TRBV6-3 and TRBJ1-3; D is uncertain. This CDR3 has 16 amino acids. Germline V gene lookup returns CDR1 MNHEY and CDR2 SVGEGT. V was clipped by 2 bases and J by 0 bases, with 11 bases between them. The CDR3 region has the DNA TGTGCCAGCAGTTACACGGCACCAAGCTCTGGAAACACCATATATTTT. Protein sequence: CASSYTAPSSGNTIYF.

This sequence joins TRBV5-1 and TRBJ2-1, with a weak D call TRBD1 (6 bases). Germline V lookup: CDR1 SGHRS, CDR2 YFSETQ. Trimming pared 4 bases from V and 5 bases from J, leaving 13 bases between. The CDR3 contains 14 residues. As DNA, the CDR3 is TGCGCCAGCAGCCCCTGGACAGCCGACAATGAGCAGTTCTTC. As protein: CASSPWTADNEQFF.

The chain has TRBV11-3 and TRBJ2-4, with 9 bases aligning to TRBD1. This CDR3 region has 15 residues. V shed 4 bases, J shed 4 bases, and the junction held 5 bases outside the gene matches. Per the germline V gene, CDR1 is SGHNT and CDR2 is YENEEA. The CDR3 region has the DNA TGTGCCAGCAGCTCCCAAGGACAGGGGAAAAACATTCAGTACTTC. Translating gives CASSSQGQGKNIQYF.

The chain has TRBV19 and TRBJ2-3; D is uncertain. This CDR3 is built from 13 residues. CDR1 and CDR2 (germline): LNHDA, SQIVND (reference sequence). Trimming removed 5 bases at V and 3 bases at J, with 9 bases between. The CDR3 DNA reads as TGTGCCAGTAGTCCATCTAGGACAGATACGCAGTATTTT. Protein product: CASSPSRTDTQYF.

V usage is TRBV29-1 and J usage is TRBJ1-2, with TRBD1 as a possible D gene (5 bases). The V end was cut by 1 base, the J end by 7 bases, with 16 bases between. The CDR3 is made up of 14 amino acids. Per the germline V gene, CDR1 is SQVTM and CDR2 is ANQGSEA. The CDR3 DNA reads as TGCAGCGTTGAAGGGCGCGGGACCCACGGTGGCTACACCTTC. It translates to CSVEGRGTHGGYTF.

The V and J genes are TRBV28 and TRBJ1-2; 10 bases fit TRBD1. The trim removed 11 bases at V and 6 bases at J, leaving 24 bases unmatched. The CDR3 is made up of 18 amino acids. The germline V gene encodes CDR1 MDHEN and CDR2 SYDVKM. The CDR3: CAAIRAGTGAKGRDGYTF. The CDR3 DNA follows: TGTGCCGCGATTCGGGCAGGGACAGGGGCGAAAGGGAGGGATGGCTACACCTTC.

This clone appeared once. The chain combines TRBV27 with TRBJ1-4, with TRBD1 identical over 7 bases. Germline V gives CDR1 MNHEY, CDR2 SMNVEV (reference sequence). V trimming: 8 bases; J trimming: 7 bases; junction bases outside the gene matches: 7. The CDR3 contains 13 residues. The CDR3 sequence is CASRRAGGEKLFF. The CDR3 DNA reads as TGTGCCAGCCGTCGGGCAGGGGGTGAAAAACTGTTTTTT.

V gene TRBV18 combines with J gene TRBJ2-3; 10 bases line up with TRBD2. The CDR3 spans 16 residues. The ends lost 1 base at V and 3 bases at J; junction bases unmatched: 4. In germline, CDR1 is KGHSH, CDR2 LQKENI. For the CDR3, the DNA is TGTGCCAGCTCACCACTAGCGGGGGGCCTGACAGATACGCAGTATTTT. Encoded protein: CASSPLAGGLTDTQYF.

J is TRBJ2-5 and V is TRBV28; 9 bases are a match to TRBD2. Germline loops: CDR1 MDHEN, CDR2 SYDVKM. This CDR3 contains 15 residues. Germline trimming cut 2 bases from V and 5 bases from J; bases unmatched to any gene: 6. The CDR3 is CASSLATGTSETQYF. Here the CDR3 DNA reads TGTGCCAGCAGTTTAGCGACAGGGACTAGCGAGACCCAGTACTTC.

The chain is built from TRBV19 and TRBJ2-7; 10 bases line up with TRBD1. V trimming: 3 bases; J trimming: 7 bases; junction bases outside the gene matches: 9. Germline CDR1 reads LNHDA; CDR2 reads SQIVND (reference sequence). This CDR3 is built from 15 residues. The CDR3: CASSIPGTGAREQYF. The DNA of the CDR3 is TGTGCCAGTAGTATTCCCGGGACAGGGGCTAGGGAGCAGTACTTC.

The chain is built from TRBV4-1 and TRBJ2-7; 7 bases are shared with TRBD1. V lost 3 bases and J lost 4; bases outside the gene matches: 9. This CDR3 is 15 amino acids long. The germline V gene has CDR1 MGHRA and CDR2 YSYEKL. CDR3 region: CASSQYHGTEYEQYF. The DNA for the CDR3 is TGCGCCAGCAGCCAGTATCACGGGACAGAATACGAGCAGTACTTC.

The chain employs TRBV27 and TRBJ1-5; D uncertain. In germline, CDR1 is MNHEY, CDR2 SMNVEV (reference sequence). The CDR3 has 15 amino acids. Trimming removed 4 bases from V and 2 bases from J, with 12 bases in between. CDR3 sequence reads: CASSYSMAGNQPQHF. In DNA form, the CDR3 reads TGTGCCAGCAGTTACAGTATGGCGGGCAATCAGCCCCAGCATTTT.

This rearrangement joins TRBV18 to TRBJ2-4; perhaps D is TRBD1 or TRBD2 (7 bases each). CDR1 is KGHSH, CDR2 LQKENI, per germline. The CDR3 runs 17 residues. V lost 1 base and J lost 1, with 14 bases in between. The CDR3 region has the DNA TGTGCCAGCTCACCACTGGCAGGGGGGGAGGCCAAAAACATTCAGTACTTC. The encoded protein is CASSPLAGGEAKNIQYF.

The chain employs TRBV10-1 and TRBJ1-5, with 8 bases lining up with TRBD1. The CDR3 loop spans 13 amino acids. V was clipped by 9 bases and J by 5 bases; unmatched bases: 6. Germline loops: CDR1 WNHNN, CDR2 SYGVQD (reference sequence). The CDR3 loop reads CASSGGLDQPQHF. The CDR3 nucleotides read TGCGCCAGTTCAGGGGGCCTGGATCAGCCCCAGCATTTT.

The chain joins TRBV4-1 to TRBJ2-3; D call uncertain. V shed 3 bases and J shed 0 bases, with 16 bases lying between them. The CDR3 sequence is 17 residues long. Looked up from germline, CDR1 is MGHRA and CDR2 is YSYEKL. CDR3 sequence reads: CASSQGNQPPSTDTQYF. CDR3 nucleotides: TGCGCCAGCAGCCAGGGCAACCAACCGCCTAGCACAGATACGCAGTATTTT.